This T cell receptor beta chain was identified during a study of cytomegalovirus exposure and HLA in healthy donors. Study-wide results and caveats: There were some public TCRs occurring in many donors, but most TCR sequences were rare. Within an earlier analysis, most TCR beta V segments proved productive either about 87% or about 30% of the time. Using the classifier, cytomegalovirus status was reportedly diagnosed with high specificity and sensitivity.

The PCR was carried out with 60 Vbeta primers and 13 Jbeta primers. The method was immunoSEQ multiplex PCR; TCRdb's version includes in-frame clones alone and lacks a portion of them. In the table there are about 120,000 clones, around three quarters of which are singletons. V lost 6 bases and J lost 6; bases outside the gene matches: 8. Germline CDR1 MNHEY, CDR2 SVGAGI. There are 13 residues in the CDR3. There are a few counts of this clone. Its specificity is not known. The sequence was obtained from a woman aged 18-35 years in good health and CMV-seropositive. This chain links TRBV6-5 with TRBJ2-7; 7 bases line up with TRBD1. The sequencing sample was made of PBMCs. CDR3 coding DNA: TGTGCCAGCAGGGCCGGGACAGTCCGCGAGCAGTACTTC. Amino acid sequence: CASRAGTVREQYF.